This entry is about one T cell receptor (beta chain). The antigen is unknown. This entry is derived from a study of radiotherapy plus CTLA-4 blockade in lung cancer. Broader study findings: TCR clones originating in tumors grew in number in blood after radiotherapy plus ipilimumab. Reported findings show early blood T cell clone dynamics, with interferon-beta, best predicted response.

Germline V gene data show CDR1 as MNHEY and CDR2 as SVGAGI. With 6 bases clipped from V and 5 bases from J, the junction kept 6 bases outside the gene matches. The CDR3 consists of 15 residues. The method was immunoSEQ multiplex PCR; TCRdb's version includes in-frame clones alone and lacks a portion of them. In the table there are roughly 30,000 clones, roughly four fifths of which are singletons. The clonotype originates from a human donor with non-small cell lung cancer that progressed on radiotherapy plus ipilimumab. The rearrangement links TRBV6-5 to TRBJ2-3, with 12 positions matching TRBD1. Specimen: peripheral blood, collected from a patient treated with radiotherapy plus ipilimumab. The CDR3 coding sequence is TGTGCCAGCAGGGGACAGGGGGCAGGGGAAGATACGCAGTATTTT. Protein: CASRGQGAGEDTQYF.